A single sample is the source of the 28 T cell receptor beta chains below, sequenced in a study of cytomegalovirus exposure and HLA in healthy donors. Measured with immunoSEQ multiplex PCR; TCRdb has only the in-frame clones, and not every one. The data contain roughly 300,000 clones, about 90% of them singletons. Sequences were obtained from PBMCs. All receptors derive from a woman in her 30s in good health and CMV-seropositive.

The CDR3 DNA sequence: TGTGCCAGCAACAAAAATTACGGTGAGCAGTTCTTC. It codes for CASNKNYGEQFF. The V gene is TRBV27, the J gene TRBJ2-1, with D unresolved. This CDR3 spans 12 amino acids. Germline V gene lookup returns CDR1 MNHEY and CDR2 SMNVEV (reference sequence). V lost 7 bases to trimming and J lost 9 bases, with 13 bases between them.

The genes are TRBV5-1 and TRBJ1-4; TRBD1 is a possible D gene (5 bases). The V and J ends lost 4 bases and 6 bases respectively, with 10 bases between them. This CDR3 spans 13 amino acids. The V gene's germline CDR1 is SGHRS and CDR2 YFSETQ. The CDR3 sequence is CASSGRVDEKLFF. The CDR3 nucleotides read TGCGCCAGCAGCGGCAGGGTAGATGAAAAACTGTTTTTT.

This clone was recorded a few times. CDR3 residues: CSVVGGSYGYTF. The CDR3, as DNA: TGCAGCGTTGTTGGGGGGAGCTATGGCTACACCTTC. The rearrangement links TRBV29-1 to TRBJ1-2; tentatively, D is TRBD1 (5 bases). The CDR3 runs 12 residues. V dropped 4 bases and J dropped 4 bases, with 10 bases sitting between them. Germline loops: CDR1 SQVTM, CDR2 ANQGSEA.

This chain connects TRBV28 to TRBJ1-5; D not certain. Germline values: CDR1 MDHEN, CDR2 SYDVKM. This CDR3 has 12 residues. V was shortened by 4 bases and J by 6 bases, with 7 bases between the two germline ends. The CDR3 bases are TGTGCCAGCAGTTCGGGTATTCAGCCCCAGCATTTT. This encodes CASSSGIQPQHF.

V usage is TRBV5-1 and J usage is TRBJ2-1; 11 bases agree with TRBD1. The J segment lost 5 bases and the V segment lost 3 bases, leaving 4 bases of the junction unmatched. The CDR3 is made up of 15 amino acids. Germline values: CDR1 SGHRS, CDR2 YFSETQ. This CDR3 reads CASSYGQGADNEQFF. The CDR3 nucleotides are TGCGCCAGCAGCTACGGACAGGGGGCAGACAATGAGCAGTTCTTC.

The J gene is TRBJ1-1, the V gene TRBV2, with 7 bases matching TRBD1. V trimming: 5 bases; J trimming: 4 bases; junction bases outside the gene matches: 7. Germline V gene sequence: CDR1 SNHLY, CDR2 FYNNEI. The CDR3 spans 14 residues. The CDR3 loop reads CASSYNRGGTEAFF. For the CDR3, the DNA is TGTGCCAGCAGTTATAACAGGGGTGGCACTGAAGCTTTCTTT.

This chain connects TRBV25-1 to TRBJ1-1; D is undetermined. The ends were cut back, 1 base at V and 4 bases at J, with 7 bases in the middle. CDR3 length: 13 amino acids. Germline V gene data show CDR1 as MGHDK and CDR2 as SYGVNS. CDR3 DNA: TGTGCCAGCAGTGAATTTGTGGGCACTGAAGCTTTCTTT. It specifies CASSEFVGTEAFF.

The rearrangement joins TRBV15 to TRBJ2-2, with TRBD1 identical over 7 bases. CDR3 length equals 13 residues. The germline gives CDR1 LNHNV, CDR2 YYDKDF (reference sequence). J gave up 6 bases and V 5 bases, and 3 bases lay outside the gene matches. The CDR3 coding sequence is TGTGCCACCAGCGACGACAGGGCCGGGGAGCTGTTTTTT. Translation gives CATSDDRAGELFF.

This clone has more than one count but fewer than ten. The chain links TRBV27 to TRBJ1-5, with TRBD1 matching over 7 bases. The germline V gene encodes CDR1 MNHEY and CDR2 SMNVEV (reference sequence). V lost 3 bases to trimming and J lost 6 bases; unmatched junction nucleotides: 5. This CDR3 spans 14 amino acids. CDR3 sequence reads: CASSLSGGGQPQHF. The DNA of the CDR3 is TGTGCCAGCAGTTTGTCAGGGGGTGGTCAGCCCCAGCATTTT.

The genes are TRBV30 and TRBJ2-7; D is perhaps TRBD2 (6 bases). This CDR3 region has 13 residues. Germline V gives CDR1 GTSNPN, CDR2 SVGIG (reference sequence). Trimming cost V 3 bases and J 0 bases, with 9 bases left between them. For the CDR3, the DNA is TGTGCCTGGAGCCCTAGCGCCTCCTACGAGCAGTACTTC. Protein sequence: CAWSPSASYEQYF. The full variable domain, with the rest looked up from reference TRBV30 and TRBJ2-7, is SQTIHQWPATLVQPVGSPLSLECTVEGTSNPNLYWYRQAAGRGLQLLFYSVGIGQISSEVPQNLSASRPQDRQFILSSKKLLLSDSGFYLCAWSPSASYEQYFGPGTRLTVT.

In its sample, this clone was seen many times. The CDR3 loop reads CASSVSTYGYTF. CDR3 nucleotides: TGTGCCAGCAGTGTCTCCACATATGGCTACACCTTC. The rearrangement links TRBV6-1 to TRBJ1-2; no firm D call. The CDR3 is 12 amino acids. The germline V gene has CDR1 MNHNS and CDR2 SASEGT. Trimming stripped 4 bases from V and 5 bases from J, with 8 bases between.

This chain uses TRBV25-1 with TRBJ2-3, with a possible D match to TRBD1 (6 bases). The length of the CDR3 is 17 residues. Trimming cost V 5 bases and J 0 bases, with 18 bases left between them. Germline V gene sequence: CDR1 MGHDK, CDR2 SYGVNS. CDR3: CASSPARGGGSTDTQYF. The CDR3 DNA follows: TGTGCCAGCAGTCCCGCCCGTGGGGGCGGTAGCACAGATACGCAGTATTTT.

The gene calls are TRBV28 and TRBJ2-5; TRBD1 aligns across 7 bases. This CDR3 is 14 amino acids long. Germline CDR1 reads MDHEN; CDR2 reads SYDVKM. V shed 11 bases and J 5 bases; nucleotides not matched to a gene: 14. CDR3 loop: CASHTRQGRETQYF. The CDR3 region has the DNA TGTGCCTCCCATACACGACAGGGCCGCGAGACCCAGTACTTC. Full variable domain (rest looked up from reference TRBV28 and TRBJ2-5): DVKVTQSSRYLVKRTGEKVFLECVQDMDHENMFWYRQDPGLGLRLIYFSYDVKMKEKGDIPEGYSVSREKKERFSLILESASTNQTSMYLCASHTRQGRETQYFGPGTRLLVL.

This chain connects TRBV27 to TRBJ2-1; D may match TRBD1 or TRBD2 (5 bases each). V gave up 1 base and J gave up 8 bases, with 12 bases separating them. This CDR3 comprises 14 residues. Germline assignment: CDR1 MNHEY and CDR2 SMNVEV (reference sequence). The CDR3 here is CASSLLGRDDEQFF. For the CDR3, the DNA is TGTGCCAGCAGTTTATTGGGCAGGGACGATGAGCAGTTCTTC.

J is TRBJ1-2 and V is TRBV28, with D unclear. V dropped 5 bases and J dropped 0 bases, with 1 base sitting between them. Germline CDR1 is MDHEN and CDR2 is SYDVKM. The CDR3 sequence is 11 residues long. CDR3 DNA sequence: TGTGCCAGCAGTCCTAACTATGGCTACACCTTC. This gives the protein CASSPNYGYTF.

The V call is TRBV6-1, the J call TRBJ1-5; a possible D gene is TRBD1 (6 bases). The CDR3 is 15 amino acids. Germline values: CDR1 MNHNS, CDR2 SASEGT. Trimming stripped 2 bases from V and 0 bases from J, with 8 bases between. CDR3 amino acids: CASSEPRGSNQPQHF. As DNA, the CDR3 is TGTGCCAGCAGTGAACCCAGGGGTAGCAATCAGCCCCAGCATTTT.

This CDR3 is CASSLYQGRGETQYF. Written as DNA, the CDR3 is TGTGCCAGCAGCTTATATCAGGGTCGCGGAGAGACCCAGTACTTC. The chain is built from TRBV11-2 and TRBJ2-5; tentative D call: TRBD1 (5 bases). The CDR3 loop spans 15 amino acids. V lost 2 bases and J 4 bases, leaving 14 bases between the germline ends. The germline gives CDR1 SGHAT, CDR2 FQNNGV.

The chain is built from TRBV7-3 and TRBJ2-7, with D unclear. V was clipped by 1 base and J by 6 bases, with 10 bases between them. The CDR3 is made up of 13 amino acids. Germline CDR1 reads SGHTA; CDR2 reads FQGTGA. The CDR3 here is CASSLMGKAEQYF. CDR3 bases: TGTGCCAGCAGCTTAATGGGGAAAGCCGAGCAGTACTTC. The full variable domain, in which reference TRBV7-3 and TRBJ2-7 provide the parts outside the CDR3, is GAGVSQTPSNKVTEKGKYVELRCDPISGHTALYWYRQSLGQGPEFLIYFQGTGAADDSGLPNDRFFAVRPEGSVSTLKIQRTERGDSAVYLCASSLMGKAEQYFGPGTRLTVT.

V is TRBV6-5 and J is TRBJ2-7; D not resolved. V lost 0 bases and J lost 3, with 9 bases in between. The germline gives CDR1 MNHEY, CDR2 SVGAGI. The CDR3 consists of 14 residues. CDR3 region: CASSYSMGLYEQYF. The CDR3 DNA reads TGTGCCAGCAGTTACTCGATGGGTCTCTACGAGCAGTACTTC.

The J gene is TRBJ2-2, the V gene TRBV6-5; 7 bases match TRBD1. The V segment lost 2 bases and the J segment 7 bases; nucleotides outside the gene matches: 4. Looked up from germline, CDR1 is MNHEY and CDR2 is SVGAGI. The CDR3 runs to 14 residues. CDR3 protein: CASSYDDRVGELFF. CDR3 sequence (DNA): TGTGCCAGCAGTTACGACGACAGGGTCGGGGAGCTGTTTTTT.

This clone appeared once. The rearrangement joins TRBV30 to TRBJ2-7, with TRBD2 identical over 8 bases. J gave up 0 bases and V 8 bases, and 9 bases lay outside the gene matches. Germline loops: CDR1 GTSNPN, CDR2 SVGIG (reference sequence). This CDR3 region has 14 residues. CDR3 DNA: TGTGCCCGGCGGGGGGACTCAAGCTCCTACGAGCAGTACTTC. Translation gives CARRGDSSSYEQYF.

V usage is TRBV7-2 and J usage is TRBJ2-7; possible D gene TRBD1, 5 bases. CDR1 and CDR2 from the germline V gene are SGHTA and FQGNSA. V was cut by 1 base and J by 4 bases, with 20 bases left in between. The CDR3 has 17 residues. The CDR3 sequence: CASSLGGTAGMRYEQYF. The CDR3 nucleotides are TGTGCCAGCAGCTTAGGTGGTACTGCAGGGATGAGGTACGAGCAGTACTTC.

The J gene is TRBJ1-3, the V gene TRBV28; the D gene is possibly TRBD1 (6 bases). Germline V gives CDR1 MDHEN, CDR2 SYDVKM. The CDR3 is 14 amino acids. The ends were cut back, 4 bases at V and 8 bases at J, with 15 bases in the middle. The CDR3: CASSSWGADDTIYF. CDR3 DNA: TGTGCCAGCAGTTCTTGGGGGGCTGATGACACCATATATTTT.

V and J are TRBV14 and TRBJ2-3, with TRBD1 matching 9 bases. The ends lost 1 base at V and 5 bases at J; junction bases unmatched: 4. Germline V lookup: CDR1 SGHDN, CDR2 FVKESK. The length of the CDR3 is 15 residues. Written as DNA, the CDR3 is TGTGCCAGCAGCCAAGGGTGGACAGGGGAAGATACGCAGTATTTT. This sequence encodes CASSQGWTGEDTQYF.

For the CDR3, the DNA is TGTGCCAGTTGCGAGGGTCAGGACTATAATTCACCCCTCCACTTT. Protein sequence: CASCEGQDYNSPLHF. The genes are TRBV28 and TRBJ1-6; no clear D. V dropped 9 bases and J dropped 3 bases, with 15 bases sitting between them. The CDR3 is 15 amino acids. Germline values: CDR1 MDHEN, CDR2 SYDVKM.

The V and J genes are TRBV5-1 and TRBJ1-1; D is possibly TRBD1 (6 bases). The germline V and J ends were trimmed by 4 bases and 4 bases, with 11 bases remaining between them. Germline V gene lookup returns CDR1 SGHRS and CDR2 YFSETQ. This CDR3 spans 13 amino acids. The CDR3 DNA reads TGCGCCAGCAGCCGGGGGCGCGGCACTGAAGCTTTCTTT. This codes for CASSRGRGTEAFF.

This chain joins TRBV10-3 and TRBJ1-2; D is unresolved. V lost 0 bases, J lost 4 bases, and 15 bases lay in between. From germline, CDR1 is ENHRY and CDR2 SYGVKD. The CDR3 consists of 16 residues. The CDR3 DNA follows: TGTGCCATCAGTGAGTCCCGGCAGGCGACTACCTATGGCTACACCTTC. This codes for CAISESRQATTYGYTF.

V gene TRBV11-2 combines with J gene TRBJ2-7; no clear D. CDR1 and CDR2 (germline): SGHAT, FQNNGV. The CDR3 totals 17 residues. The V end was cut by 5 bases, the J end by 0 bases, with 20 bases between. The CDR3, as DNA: TGTGCCAGCAGCCCGATTTCCCGGGCCCAGCGCTCCTACGAGCAGTACTTC. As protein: CASSPISRAQRSYEQYF.